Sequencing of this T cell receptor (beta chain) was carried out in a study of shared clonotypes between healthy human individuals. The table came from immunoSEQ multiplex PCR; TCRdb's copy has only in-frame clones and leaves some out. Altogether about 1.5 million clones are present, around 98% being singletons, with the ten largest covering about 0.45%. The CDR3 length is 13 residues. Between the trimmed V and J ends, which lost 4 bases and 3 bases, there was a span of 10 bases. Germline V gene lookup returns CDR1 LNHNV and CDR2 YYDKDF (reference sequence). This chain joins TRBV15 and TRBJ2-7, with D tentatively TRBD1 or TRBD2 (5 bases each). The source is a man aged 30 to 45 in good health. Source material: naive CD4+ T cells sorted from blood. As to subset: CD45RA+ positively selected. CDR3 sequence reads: CATSKGTLYEQYF. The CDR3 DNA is TGTGCCACCAGCAAAGGGACCCTCTACGAGCAGTACTTC.